The clone carrying this TCR beta chain was recorded many times. Its target is not known. The authors amplified TCR beta CDR3 regions, and they did so from RNA transcripts for repertoire sequencing. RT-PCR was first run with HTBI primers, then multiplex PCR in a second round. One entry per CDR3 protein results from TCRdb running MiXCR on the multiplex PCR reads. Counted here are roughly 160,000 distinct CDR3 sequences, 37% occurring once; the ten biggest clones make up under 7%. These data originate in a study of Graves' ophthalmopathy and Graves' hyperthyroidism. General observations from the study: Blood was where most expanded thyroid clonotypes above 0.001 frequency also turned up.

The CDR3 is 14 amino acids. Deletions cut 10 bases from V and 2 bases from J, with 17 bases between. CDR1 and CDR2 from the germline V gene are SNHLY and FYNNEI. Sequenced input: peripheral blood. The receptor was derived from a woman in her forties with Graves' ophthalmopathy. This chain uses TRBV2 with TRBJ1-1, with D unclear. Here the CDR3 DNA reads TGTGCCAACTCGCGAGGGCAGCTAAACACTGAAGCTTTCTTT. Protein product: CANSRGQLNTEAFF.